The clone carrying this TCR beta chain was found a few times. Its antigen is not known. This sample was taken from a study of T cells in Graves' hyperthyroidism and ophthalmopathy. Notes on the study in general: Stable hyperthyroidism was told apart from ophthalmopathy by a model built on 13 V-J features.

What was amplified from RNA transcripts were TCR beta CDR3 regions. When the TCR CDR3 underwent first-round RT-PCR, the HTBI primer set was used. Each CDR3 protein is one row after TCRdb ran MiXCR on the multiplex PCR reads. The sample holds 730,000 or so distinct CDR3 sequences, roughly 20% seen once. The V gene's germline CDR1 is LGHDT and CDR2 YNNKEL (reference sequence). Trimming took 3 bases from V and 10 from J, leaving 16 bases between them. There are 15 residues in the CDR3. The TCR was taken from a woman between 45 and 65 years old with Graves' hyperthyroidism that later progressed to Graves' ophthalmopathy. The V and J genes are TRBV3-1 and TRBJ1-6; D gene uncertain. Material for sequencing was blood. As DNA, the CDR3 is TGTGCCAGCAGCCAGATGACGGACCATAGGTCACCCCTCCACTTT. Translating it yields CASSQMTDHRSPLHF.